The sequence of this TCR beta chain was determined in a study of Ad26.COV2.S vaccination and SARS-CoV-2 variants. Noted treatment: some 20 received Ad26.COV2.S at low or high dose, single or two shots; roughly 5 received placebo; per-sample allocation not given. Samples came from day 63 after the first vaccine or placebo injection. The table came from immunoSEQ multiplex PCR; TCRdb's copy has only in-frame clones and leaves some out. The data show around 400,000 clones, 75% to 95% seen once. In germline, CDR1 is MNHEY, CDR2 SVGAGI. V shed 0 bases and J 8 bases; nucleotides not matched to a gene: 9. The CDR3 consists of 16 residues.

The specimen comprised peripheral blood, sampled in a trial of Ad26.COV2.S vaccine versus placebo. The receptor was isolated from a person between 18 and 60 years old who received the Ad26.COV2.S COVID-19 vaccine or a placebo. This chain uses TRBV6-5 with TRBJ2-1; 8 nucleotides agree with TRBD2. Here the CDR3 reads CASSYSKREGYHEQFF. CDR3 bases: TGTGCCAGCAGTTACTCGAAACGGGAGGGGTATCATGAGCAGTTCTTC.